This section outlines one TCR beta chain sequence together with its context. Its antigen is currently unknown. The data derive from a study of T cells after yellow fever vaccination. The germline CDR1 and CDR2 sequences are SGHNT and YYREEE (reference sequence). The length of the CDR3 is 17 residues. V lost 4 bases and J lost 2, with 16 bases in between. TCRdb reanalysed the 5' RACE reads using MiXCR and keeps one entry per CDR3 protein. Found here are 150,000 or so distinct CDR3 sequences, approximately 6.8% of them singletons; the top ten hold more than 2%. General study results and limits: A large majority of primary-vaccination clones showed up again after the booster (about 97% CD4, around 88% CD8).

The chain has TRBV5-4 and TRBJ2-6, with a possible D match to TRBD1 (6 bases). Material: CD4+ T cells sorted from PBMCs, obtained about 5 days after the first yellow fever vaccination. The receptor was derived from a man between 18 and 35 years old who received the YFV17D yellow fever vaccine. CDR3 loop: CASSGVDRLAGANVLTF. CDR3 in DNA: TGTGCCAGCAGCGGAGTAGACAGGCTTGCTGGGGCCAACGTCCTGACTTTC.